The present entry profiles one TCR beta chain with its context. The PBMC fraction was derived from over 9 ml of fresh peripheral blood. Amplification targeted the TCR beta CDR3 regions, with RNA transcripts as the source material. Second-round multiplex PCR followed a first-round RT-PCR using HTBI primers. TCRdb itself ran the multiplex PCR reads through MiXCR, one entry per CDR3 protein. The data hold over 450,000 distinct CDR3 sequences, with around 15% observed a single time. This CDR3 has 13 amino acids. The V end was cut by 4 bases, the J end by 5 bases, with 12 bases between. CDR1 and CDR2 (germline): SGDLS, YYNGEE. This specimen comes from a study of Graves' ophthalmopathy and Graves' hyperthyroidism.

Sequencing used blood. This TCR came from a woman in her thirties with Graves' ophthalmopathy. The chain carries TRBV9 and TRBJ1-1; TRBD1 might be the D (5 bases). CDR3 nucleotides: TGTGCCAGCAGCCCTTACAAGGGGACTGAAGCTTTCTTT. Its protein product is CASSPYKGTEAFF.